This passage covers 25 T cell receptor beta chains from one sample sequenced in a study of blood T cells in healthy people across ages (dated by TCRdb to about 2015). The method was 5' RACE. The sequencer was an Illumina HiSeq 2500. A second about 6 to 11 cycle PCR used a sample-barcoded 5' primer and a J-beta primer mix. TCRdb redid the processing of the public reads, applying fastp at Q25 and MiXCR, and retained in-frame beta chains. Identical CDR3 protein sequences are pooled into one entry, listed with their most common genes and DNA. This sample lists about 1.8 million distinct CDR3 sequences; approximately 50% were detected once. 2.1% of the sample is held by the ten biggest clonotypes. Material: blood. The receptors come from a woman between 35 and 50 years old in good health.

This clonotype was seen only a few times. V is TRBV20-1 and J is TRBJ2-4; a possible D gene is TRBD1 (5 bases). The end of the DNA aligns better with TRBJ2-7, so the J call may be wrong. The CDR3 runs 12 residues. Germline loops: CDR1 DFQATT, CDR2 SNEGSKA (reference sequence). The chain's CDR3 is CSARPQGDEQYF. CDR3 coding DNA: TGCAGTGCTAGACCCCAGGGTGACGAGCAGTACTTC.

With respect to this clonotype: The junction does not match germline at one end; this may be a read error. The chain employs TRBV27 and TRBJ2-7; unclear D gene. The length of the CDR3 is 15 residues. CDR1 and CDR2 (germline): MNHEY, SMNVEV (reference sequence). CDR3 nucleotides: TGTGCCAGCAGTCCCCTACACGCGAGCTCCTACAAGCAGTACTTC. Amino acid sequence: CASSPLHASSYKQYF.

As DNA, the CDR3 is TGTGCCAGCAGTATAAATTATCCTCACACAACTAATGAAAAACTGTTTTTT. It translates to CASSINYPHTTNEKLFF. The chain employs TRBV6-6 and TRBJ1-4; D uncertain. The ends were cut back, 5 bases at V and 0 bases at J, with 16 bases in the middle. The CDR3 totals 17 residues. From germline, CDR1 is MNHNY and CDR2 SVGAGI (reference sequence).

J is TRBJ1-6 and V is TRBV18; D ambiguous. This CDR3 spans 14 amino acids. CDR1 and CDR2 (germline): KGHSH, LQKENI. V shed 3 bases and J shed 5 bases, with 8 bases lying between them. The CDR3 coding sequence is TGTGCCAGCTCACCGGGTCTTGATAATTCACCCCTCCACTTT. Its protein product is CASSPGLDNSPLHF.

The chain has TRBV20-1 and TRBJ2-7; the D is unclear. The germline CDR1 and CDR2 sequences are DFQATT and SNEGSKA (reference sequence). This CDR3 spans 14 amino acids. V lost 6 bases, J lost 0 bases, and 15 bases lay in between. The CDR3 sequence is CSAEDGDSSYEQYF. The CDR3 DNA follows: TGCAGTGCAGAGGACGGAGATAGCTCCTACGAGCAGTACTTC.

The V gene is TRBV29-1, the J gene TRBJ2-3; D possibly matches TRBD1 or TRBD2 (5 bases each). With 4 bases removed from V and 2 bases from J, the gap between germline ends came to 13 bases. The CDR3 loop spans 14 amino acids. CDR1 and CDR2 (germline): SQVTM, ANQGSEA. The CDR3 bases are TGCAGCGTTGGTGGGACGGACTTCACAGATACGCAGTATTTT. Translating gives CSVGGTDFTDTQYF.

This clonotype was seen once. This chain links TRBV2 with TRBJ1-1, with D uncertain. CDR3 length: 15 residues. V was shortened by 8 bases and J by 1 base, with 17 bases between the two germline ends. Germline CDR1 reads SNHLY; CDR2 reads FYNNEI. CDR3 sequence: CASLQVGRANTEAFF. The CDR3 bases are TGTGCCAGCCTGCAGGTTGGGCGAGCGAACACTGAAGCTTTCTTT.

V usage is TRBV9 and J usage is TRBJ2-1; tentative D call: TRBD2 (6 bases). Germline lookup yields CDR1 SGDLS and CDR2 YYNGEE. Trimming pared 3 bases from V and 1 base from J, leaving 14 bases between. This CDR3 region has 16 residues. As DNA, the CDR3 is TGTGCCAGCAGCGGGCGTAGCGGTGGGTCCTACAATGAGCAGTTCTTC. Residues: CASSGRSGGSYNEQFF.

This rearrangement joins TRBV20-1 to TRBJ1-5; 7 bases match TRBD1. The CDR3 is 14 amino acids. CDR1 and CDR2 from the germline V gene are DFQATT and SNEGSKA (reference sequence). J gave up 2 bases and V 3 bases, and 4 bases lay outside the gene matches. The CDR3 protein is CSARGTAGNQPQHF. CDR3 DNA: TGCAGTGCTAGGGGGACAGCGGGCAATCAGCCCCAGCATTTT.

The chain couples TRBV25-1 to TRBJ2-7, with no clear D. The J call may not be correct, given that the DNA end is closer to TRBJ2-5. Germline V gene sequence: CDR1 MGHDK, CDR2 SYGVNS. The CDR3 is 13 amino acids. This CDR3 is CASSDKAHQTQYF. CDR3 sequence (DNA): TGTGCCAGCAGCGACAAGGCCCACCAGACCCAGTACTTC.

V gene TRBV5-1 combines with J gene TRBJ1-1; tentatively, D is TRBD1 (5 bases). Trimming removed 0 bases at V and 6 bases at J, with 15 bases between. The CDR3 contains 15 residues. Germline V gene data show CDR1 as SGHRS and CDR2 as YFSETQ. CDR3 bases: TGCGCCAGCAGCTTGGGGGTAGGGGTAACCCCTGAAGCTTTCTTT. Protein: CASSLGVGVTPEAFF.

The rearrangement uses TRBV7-9 and TRBJ2-3; 7 bases agree with TRBD2. Germline CDR1 is SEHNR and CDR2 is FQNEAQ (reference sequence). The CDR3 is 15 amino acids. Trimming took 5 bases from V and 5 from J; bases not matched to a gene: 10. CDR3: CASSPPGGGGDTQYF. The CDR3 DNA sequence: TGTGCCAGCAGCCCTCCGGGAGGAGGAGGAGATACGCAGTATTTT. The full variable domain, with the rest looked up from reference TRBV7-9 and TRBJ2-3, is DTGVSQNPRHKITKRGQNVTFRCDPISEHNRLYWYRQTLGQGPEFLTYFQNEAQLEKSRLLSDRFSAERPKGSFSTLEIQRTEQGDSAMYLCASSPPGGGGDTQYFGPGTRLTVL.

This clonotype was counted only a few times. The junction departs from germline at one end; a sequencing error may be responsible. The gene calls are TRBV6-2 or TRBV6-3 and TRBJ1-6, with D possibly TRBD1 on 6 matching bases. Germline V gene sequence: CDR1 MNHEY, CDR2 SVGEGT. The CDR3 is made up of 15 amino acids. The CDR3 here is CASSKDSTLNSPLHF. The CDR3 DNA reads as TGTGCCAGCAGCAAGGACAGCACTTTGAATTCACCTCTCCACTTT.

This clonotype showed up just once. The gene calls are TRBV12-3 or TRBV12-4 and TRBJ2-1; D perhaps matches TRBD2 (6 bases). The CDR3 extends over 14 amino acids. Trimming cost V 7 bases and J 7 bases, with 17 bases left between them. The CDR3 DNA reads as TGTGCCAGCATCCCCGCGCGGGGTTTGAATGAGCAGTTCTTC. Its protein is CASIPARGLNEQFF.

This clonotype was recorded a few times. The V call is TRBV20-1, the J call TRBJ1-2; D not certain. The ends were cut back, 0 bases at V and 5 bases at J, with 16 bases in the middle. CDR1 DFQATT and CDR2 SNEGSKA come from the germline V gene (reference sequence). The CDR3 extends over 15 amino acids. The CDR3 reads CSARDQRMGNYGYTF. The CDR3 nucleotides are TGCAGTGCTAGAGATCAGCGGATGGGGAATTATGGCTACACCTTC.

J is TRBJ1-1 and V is TRBV12-3 or TRBV12-4; perhaps TRBD1 as D (6 bases). This CDR3 has 12 amino acids. V was pared by 9 bases and J by 6 bases, with 14 bases between. The CDR3 DNA reads TGTGCCAGTGCCCGGGGGGCGGCTGAAGCTTTCTTT. It yields the protein CASARGAAEAFF.

The chain combines TRBV2 with TRBJ1-1; TRBD1 matches at 7 bases. The CDR3 is 15 amino acids. Trimming removed 7 bases from V and 5 bases from J; junction bases left unmatched: 13. Per the germline V gene, CDR1 is SNHLY and CDR2 is FYNNEI. The CDR3 DNA is TGTGCCAGCACTGGAATTCGACAGGGAGGGACTGAAGCTTTCTTT. Translation: CASTGIRQGGTEAFF.

The V and J genes are TRBV27 and TRBJ2-1; tentatively, D is TRBD1 or TRBD2 (5 bases each). CDR3 size: 15 residues. Germline CDR1 reads MNHEY; CDR2 reads SMNVEV (reference sequence). The V and J ends lost 4 bases and 5 bases respectively, with 15 bases between them. CDR3 in amino acids: CASSSSWDRNNEQFF. The CDR3 DNA is TGTGCCAGCAGTTCCAGCTGGGACCGAAACAATGAGCAGTTCTTC.

The chain carries TRBV20-1 and TRBJ2-5, with a weak D call TRBD1 (5 bases). Trimming removed 7 bases at V and 5 bases at J, with 14 bases between. The V gene's germline CDR1 is DFQATT and CDR2 SNEGSKA (reference sequence). The CDR3 consists of 12 residues. Written as DNA, the CDR3 is TGCAGTGTCGCGACAGTCCGGGAGACCCAGTACTTC. Protein sequence: CSVATVRETQYF.

The chain couples TRBV5-1 to TRBJ2-3; TRBD2 is a possible D gene (5 bases). With 9 bases removed from V and 10 bases from J, the gap between germline ends came to 21 bases. This CDR3 is built from 13 residues. CDR1 is SGHRS and CDR2 is YFSETQ in the germline V gene. The CDR3 reads CATSTDGVEPQYF. DNA of the CDR3: TGCGCCACCTCGACCGACGGGGTTGAGCCGCAGTATTTT.

The chain is built from TRBV13 and TRBJ2-7; D is unresolved. The assigned J gene may be wrong: the sequence end matches TRBJ2-5 better. The CDR3 contains 14 residues. Per germline, CDR1 PRHDT and CDR2 FYEKMQ (reference sequence). The CDR3 nucleotides are TGTGCCAGCAGCTTTTTACAGAGAGAAGAGACCCAGTACTTC. This translates into CASSFLQREETQYF.

CDR3 DNA sequence: TGTGCCAGCAGCTCAGCGGGGGCGCTGAGTCCCTTGTCGTGGAGGCAGTACTTC. It translates to CASSSAGALSPLSWRQYF. J is TRBJ2-7 and V is TRBV5-6, with 8 nucleotides matching TRBD2. Trimming took 3 bases from V and 9 from J; bases not matched to a gene: 23. Germline loops: CDR1 SGHDT, CDR2 YYEEEE. This CDR3 is 18 amino acids long. Supplemented by reference TRBV5-6 and TRBJ2-7, the full variable domain reads DAGVTQSPTHLIKTRGQQVTLRCSPKSGHDTVSWYQQALGQGPQFIFQYYEEEERQRGNFPDRFSGHQFPNYSSELNVNALLLGDSALYLCASSSAGALSPLSWRQYFGPGTRLTVT.

The chain employs TRBV3-1 and TRBJ1-1; D ambiguous. V was shortened by 4 bases and J by 7 bases, with 16 bases between the two germline ends. Germline CDR1 and CDR2: LGHDT and YNNKEL (reference sequence). This CDR3 contains 14 residues. The CDR3 loop reads CASSPGRGGIEAFF. In nucleotides, the CDR3 is TGTGCCAGCAGCCCAGGACGAGGCGGGATTGAAGCTTTCTTT.

V gene TRBV12-3 or TRBV12-4 combines with J gene TRBJ1-6; the match to TRBD1 covers 7 bases. CDR3 length: 19 residues. J gave up 1 base and V 4 bases, and 13 bases lay outside the gene matches. The CDR3 DNA is TGTGCCAGCAGTTCCGATTCTGGGAGGGGGCTTTCCTATAATTCACCCCTCCACTTT. Translating it yields CASSSDSGRGLSYNSPLHF.

This clonotype has a single count. V is TRBV10-3 and J is TRBJ1-6, with a tentative D call TRBD1 (6 bases). The CDR3 spans 16 residues. Germline CDR1 ENHRY, CDR2 SYGVKD. V lost 3 bases and J lost 0, with 9 bases in between. The CDR3 sequence: CAISEQGSSYNSPLHF. CDR3 bases: TGTGCCATCAGTGAACAGGGTAGCTCCTATAATTCACCCCTCCACTTT.